The 20 T cell receptor beta chains listed next were all sequenced from one sample in a study of cytomegalovirus exposure and HLA in healthy donors. Both 60 Vbeta primers and 13 Jbeta primers went into the PCR. TCRdb's copy holds only in-frame clones and misses some; the assay was immunoSEQ multiplex PCR. The sample lists some 110,000 clones, 82% seen once, with about 1.6% in the top ten. The source material was PBMCs. These receptors were collected from a man in his fifties in good health and CMV-seronegative.

The chain links TRBV2 to TRBJ2-7, with 11 bases identical to TRBD2. Trimming at V came to 5 bases and at J to 0 bases, leaving 3 bases not matched to a gene. The CDR3 is 15 residues long. Per the germline V gene, CDR1 is SNHLY and CDR2 is FYNNEI. Here the CDR3 reads CASSRLAGPSYEQYF. The CDR3 DNA sequence: TGTGCCAGCAGTCGACTAGCGGGGCCCTCCTACGAGCAGTACTTC.

The rearrangement links TRBV7-9 to TRBJ2-7; a weak D match, TRBD1 (5 bases). The CDR3 extends over 15 amino acids. Germline V CDR1 and CDR2: SEHNR, FQNEAQ (reference sequence). V was clipped by 4 bases and J by 5 bases, with 18 bases between them. Here the CDR3 reads CASSSIKLGADEQYV. The CDR3 DNA sequence: TGTGCCAGCAGCTCTATAAAGCTAGGGGCTGACGAGCAGTACGTC.

This rearrangement joins TRBV5-1 to TRBJ2-7, with TRBD2 matching over 7 bases. Germline lookup yields CDR1 SGHRS and CDR2 YFSETQ. The trim removed 0 bases at V and 2 bases at J, leaving 5 bases unmatched. CDR3 length: 15 residues. CDR3 DNA: TGCGCCAGCAGCTTGGTGGCGGGGGAAACCTACGAGCAGTACTTC. Protein sequence: CASSLVAGETYEQYF. The complete variable domain, with remaining parts taken from reference TRBV5-1 and TRBJ2-7, reads KAGVTQTPRYLIKTRGQQVTLSCSPISGHRSVSWYQQTPGQGLQFLFEYFSETQRNKGNFPGRFSGRQFSNSRSEMNVSTLELGDSALYLCASSLVAGETYEQYFGPGTRLTVT.

V is TRBV6-5 and J is TRBJ2-5, with 10 bases lining up with TRBD1. V lost 4 bases, J lost 13 bases, and 6 bases stayed unmatched. The CDR3 is 12 amino acids. CDR1 and CDR2 from the germline V gene are MNHEY and SVGAGI. The CDR3 DNA reads as TGTGCCAGCAGTTCCCCGGGACAGGGGCTGTACTTC. As protein: CASSSPGQGLYF.

The genes are TRBV7-2 and TRBJ1-1; tentatively, D is TRBD1 (5 bases). V was trimmed by 5 bases and J by 10 bases, leaving 14 bases between them. The CDR3 has 12 amino acids. From germline, CDR1 is SGHTA and CDR2 FQGNSA. The CDR3 here is CASSLTRQIAFF. The CDR3 bases are TGTGCCAGCAGCCTTACCCGACAGATAGCTTTCTTT. Full variable domain (rest looked up from reference TRBV7-2 and TRBJ1-1): GAGVSQSPSNKVTEKGKDVELRCDPISGHTALYWYRQSLGQGLEFLIYFQGNSAPDKSGLPSDRFSAERTGGSVSTLTIQRTQQEDSAVYLCASSLTRQIAFFGQGTRLTVV.

This clone was seen a single time. V gene TRBV29-1 combines with J gene TRBJ1-1; 7 nucleotides agree with TRBD1. The CDR3 is 12 residues long. The junction had 5 bases not matched to a gene; V was cut back by 7 bases and J by 3 bases. Germline-derived CDR1 and CDR2 are SQVTM and ANQGSEA. CDR3 sequence: CSGRQGDTEAFF. CDR3 nucleotide sequence: TGCAGCGGCCGCCAGGGGGACACTGAAGCTTTCTTT.

V and J are TRBV10-3 and TRBJ1-1, with D hard to call. The V end was cut by 3 bases, the J end by 3 bases, with 11 bases between. CDR3 length equals 14 residues. Per the germline V gene, CDR1 is ENHRY and CDR2 is SYGVKD. The DNA of the CDR3 is TGTGCCATCAGTGAACTCACACGGGACACTGAAGCTTTCTTT. It codes for CAISELTRDTEAFF.

The chain recombines TRBV27 with TRBJ2-7; possible D gene TRBD2, 5 bases. Trimming pared 7 bases from V and 5 bases from J, leaving 15 bases between. Per germline, CDR1 MNHEY and CDR2 SMNVEV (reference sequence). The length of the CDR3 is 13 residues. The CDR3 region is CASTYKLGHEQYV. CDR3 DNA sequence: TGTGCCAGCACCTACAAACTAGGTCACGAGCAGTACGTC.

The V and J genes are TRBV10-3 and TRBJ1-1; D is unclear. Deletions cut 7 bases from V and 4 bases from J, with 13 bases between. Germline lookup yields CDR1 ENHRY and CDR2 SYGVKD. The CDR3 is 13 residues long. In DNA form, the CDR3 reads TGTGCCATCAACGAGGAGGGCCGCACTGAAGCTTTCTTT. It specifies CAINEEGRTEAFF.

The chain has TRBV27 and TRBJ2-7, with 7 nucleotides matching TRBD1. Germline V gene data show CDR1 as MNHEY and CDR2 as SMNVEV (reference sequence). The CDR3 extends over 15 amino acids. The ends lost 5 bases at V and 2 bases at J; junction bases unmatched: 9. The CDR3 region has the DNA TGTGCCAGCAGTCCATGGACAGGAACAACCTACGAGCAGTACTTC. As protein: CASSPWTGTTYEQYF.

The chain recombines TRBV27 with TRBJ2-7; 7 bases align to TRBD1. The trim removed 6 bases at V and 3 bases at J, leaving 14 bases unmatched. This CDR3 has 16 residues. Per the germline V gene, CDR1 is MNHEY and CDR2 is SMNVEV (reference sequence). CDR3 in amino acids: CASRVLRRDRFYEQYF. CDR3 nucleotide sequence: TGTGCCAGCAGGGTATTACGCCGGGACAGATTCTACGAGCAGTACTTC.

The chain carries TRBV6-5 and TRBJ2-2, with 10 bases lining up with TRBD2. V lost 2 bases and J lost 4; bases outside the gene matches: 1. This CDR3 is built from 15 residues. CDR1 and CDR2 (germline): MNHEY, SVGAGI. The CDR3 DNA reads as TGTGCCAGCAGTTACCAGCGGGGGGGCACCGGGGAGCTGTTTTTT. Amino acids: CASSYQRGGTGELFF.

The CDR3 loop reads CASSLGTGGGQPQHF. The CDR3 coding sequence is TGTGCCAGCAGCTTGGGGACAGGGGGCGGGCAGCCCCAGCATTTT. The V and J genes are TRBV5-6 and TRBJ1-5; TRBD1 matches at 11 bases. The junction had 3 bases not matched to a gene; V was cut back by 0 bases and J by 7 bases. In germline, CDR1 is SGHDT, CDR2 YYEEEE. There are 15 residues in the CDR3.

This chain uses TRBV6-1 with TRBJ1-2, with D perhaps TRBD1 (5 bases). V dropped 6 bases and J dropped 4 bases, with 18 bases sitting between them. Germline V gives CDR1 MNHNS, CDR2 SASEGT. This CDR3 spans 15 amino acids. CDR3 nucleotide sequence: TGTGCCAGCAGAGTCGCATTAGGGGCCGGCTATGGCTACACCTTC. Amino acid sequence: CASRVALGAGYGYTF.

This clone was counted only a few times. The V gene is TRBV4-3, the J gene TRBJ1-2, with no clear D. The CDR3 is made up of 15 amino acids. V lost 0 bases to trimming and J lost 4 bases, with 12 bases between them. Germline V CDR1 and CDR2: LGHNA, YSLEER. CDR3 in DNA: TGCGCCAGCAGCCAAGATCGAGGGTTCGGCTATGGCTACACCTTC. Translating it yields CASSQDRGFGYGYTF.

Note on this clone: The sample holds other DNA sequences that translate to the same CDR3. The chain is built from TRBV30 and TRBJ1-2, with a weak D call TRBD1 (5 bases). Looked up from germline, CDR1 is GTSNPN and CDR2 is SVGIG (reference sequence). The germline V and J ends were trimmed by 2 bases and 7 bases, with 17 bases remaining between them. The CDR3 consists of 14 residues. The CDR3 DNA sequence: TGTGCCTGGAGTTCGGAGCAGGGAGGATCTGGCTACACCTTC. It is translated as CAWSSEQGGSGYTF.

The CDR3 DNA reads as TGTGCCAGCAGTTCCTACAGGGCTTTCTCTGGAAACACCATATATTTT. This sequence encodes CASSSYRAFSGNTIYF. The chain is built from TRBV6-5 and TRBJ1-3; D may be TRBD1 (6 bases). The V end lost 4 bases, the J end lost 0 bases, and 13 bases lay between the germline ends. This CDR3 is built from 16 residues. CDR1 is MNHEY and CDR2 is SVGAGI in the germline V gene.

On this clone: At one end the junction does not follow the germline gene, possibly because of a read error. This chain links TRBV2 with TRBJ1-2; 8 bases match TRBD1. Germline-derived CDR1 and CDR2 are SNHLY and FYNNEI. There are 12 residues in the CDR3. CDR3 residues: CASSAGGHGHTF. Written as DNA, the CDR3 is TGTGCCAGCAGCGCAGGGGGCCATGGCCACACCTTC.

This chain links TRBV11-2 with TRBJ2-2; no clear D gene. CDR1 is SGHAT, CDR2 FQNNGV, per germline. V dropped 3 bases and J dropped 2 bases, with 13 bases sitting between them. CDR3 length: 16 residues. The CDR3 spells CASSLIHRVNTGELFF. In nucleotides, the CDR3 is TGTGCCAGCAGCTTGATCCACCGCGTAAACACCGGGGAGCTGTTTTTT.

This rearrangement joins TRBV18 to TRBJ1-1, with D possibly matching TRBD1 (5 bases). The CDR3 is made up of 16 amino acids. Trimming shortened V by 3 bases and J by 4 bases, and 18 bases separated the two germline ends. Germline CDR1 and CDR2: KGHSH and LQKENI. In DNA, the CDR3 is TGTGCCAGCTCACCGTTCAACGACCAGGGAACCACTGAAGCTTTCTTT. It is translated as CASSPFNDQGTTEAFF.